A single sample is the source of the 12 T cell receptor beta chains below, sequenced in a study of OX40 agonist ivuxolimab in advanced cancers. Clones were sequenced by immunoSEQ multiplex PCR, and TCRdb holds only the in-frame ones, with some missing. The sample includes 98,000 or so clones, around 85% of them seen just once. This sample comprised CD4+ or CD8+ T cells sorted from blood, obtained in a trial of the OX40 agonist ivuxolimab. The receptors were sampled from an adult with an advanced solid tumor such as melanoma, head and neck, liver or kidney cancer.

At least ten counts were recorded for this clone. The chain couples TRBV28 to TRBJ2-7; 13 bases are a match to TRBD2. CDR1 is MDHEN, CDR2 SYDVKM, per germline. The CDR3 is 17 amino acids. With 4 bases clipped from V and 2 bases from J, the junction kept 8 bases outside the gene matches. The CDR3 DNA follows: TGTGCCAGCAGTTGGACTAGCGGGAGCGCCTCCACCTACGAGCAGTACTTC. Translated: CASSWTSGSASTYEQYF. The full variable domain, with the rest looked up from reference TRBV28 and TRBJ2-7, is DVKVTQSSRYLVKRTGEKVFLECVQDMDHENMFWYRQDPGLGLRLIYFSYDVKMKEKGDIPEGYSVSREKKERFSLILESASTNQTSMYLCASSWTSGSASTYEQYFGPGTRLTVT.

The rearrangement joins TRBV5-6 to TRBJ1-2; TRBD1 is a possible D gene (5 bases). The germline V gene has CDR1 SGHDT and CDR2 YYEEEE. Trimming shortened V by 4 bases and J by 5 bases, and 12 bases separated the two germline ends. This CDR3 contains 13 residues. The CDR3 loop reads CASSVTEEYGYTF. CDR3 DNA: TGTGCCAGCAGCGTGACAGAAGAGTATGGCTACACCTTC. Supplemented by reference TRBV5-6 and TRBJ1-2, the full variable domain reads DAGVTQSPTHLIKTRGQQVTLRCSPKSGHDTVSWYQQALGQGPQFIFQYYEEEERQRGNFPDRFSGHQFPNYSSELNVNALLLGDSALYLCASSVTEEYGYTFGSGTRLTVV.

The genes are TRBV28 and TRBJ1-1; unclear D gene. Germline CDR1 and CDR2: MDHEN and SYDVKM. CDR3 length: 13 residues. V gave up 1 base and J gave up 11 bases, with 14 bases separating them. CDR3 loop: CASSLSRPSGAFF. As DNA, the CDR3 is TGTGCCAGCAGTTTATCCCGGCCGTCGGGGGCTTTCTTT.

The rearrangement uses TRBV5-1 and TRBJ1-2; 8 nucleotides agree with TRBD1. Trimming removed 4 bases from V and 6 bases from J; junction bases left unmatched: 11. The CDR3 length is 15 residues. Germline lookup yields CDR1 SGHRS and CDR2 YFSETQ. The CDR3 is CASSPSGRGQDGYTF. DNA for the CDR3: TGCGCCAGCAGCCCCTCCGGCAGGGGGCAGGATGGCTACACCTTC.

The count of this clone is one. This chain uses TRBV19 with TRBJ1-2, with TRBD1 matching over 7 bases. Germline CDR1 LNHDA, CDR2 SQIVND (reference sequence). V lost 7 bases to trimming and J lost 4 bases; unmatched junction nucleotides: 6. The CDR3 runs to 13 residues. This chain's CDR3 is CASNAGGPYGYTF. Here the CDR3 DNA reads TGTGCCAGTAACGCAGGGGGTCCCTATGGCTACACCTTC.

The rearrangement links TRBV30 to TRBJ1-6; D ambiguous. The CDR3 covers 14 residues. The V gene's germline CDR1 is GTSNPN and CDR2 SVGIG (reference sequence). Trimming removed 2 bases at V and 8 bases at J, with 13 bases between. The CDR3 region has the DNA TGTGCCTGGAGTAAGGACTCCACGGATTCACCCCTCCACTTT. It translates to CAWSKDSTDSPLHF.

The rearrangement uses TRBV30 and TRBJ1-4, with TRBD1 matching over 9 bases. The CDR3 totals 15 residues. The V gene's germline CDR1 is GTSNPN and CDR2 SVGIG (reference sequence). The V gene end was trimmed by 2 bases and the J gene end by 5 bases; junction bases not matched to a gene: 6. The chain's CDR3 is CAWSRTGVFNEKLFF. CDR3 in DNA: TGTGCCTGGAGTCGGACAGGGGTTTTCAATGAAAAACTGTTTTTT.

The V gene is TRBV4-1, the J gene TRBJ2-1; the D gene is possibly TRBD2 (5 bases). The V gene lost 3 bases and the J gene lost 12 bases, with 15 bases spanning the gap. Germline V lookup: CDR1 MGHRA, CDR2 YSYEKL. The CDR3 totals 13 residues. The CDR3 loop is CASSHPDGKLQFF. In nucleotides, the CDR3 is TGCGCCAGCAGCCACCCGGACGGGAAGCTGCAGTTCTTC.

The chain is built from TRBV2 and TRBJ1-5; unclear D gene. The CDR3 consists of 14 residues. Germline assignment: CDR1 SNHLY and CDR2 FYNNEI. V lost 3 bases, J lost 0 bases, and 6 bases lay in between. CDR3 region: CASSDSLSNQPQHF. The CDR3 DNA sequence: TGTGCCAGCAGTGATTCCCTTAGCAATCAGCCCCAGCATTTT.

The V gene is TRBV28, the J gene TRBJ2-7; D might be TRBD1 (7 bases). Germline V gene sequence: CDR1 MDHEN, CDR2 SYDVKM. V lost 6 bases, J lost 2 bases, and 14 bases lay in between. The CDR3 sequence is 14 residues long. CDR3 residues: CASRVGGTAYEQYF. The CDR3, as DNA: TGTGCCAGCAGAGTTGGCGGGACAGCCTACGAGCAGTACTTC.

The chain couples TRBV5-4 to TRBJ2-3; 8 nucleotides agree with TRBD2. CDR1 is SGHNT and CDR2 is YYREEE in the germline V gene (reference sequence). The CDR3 contains 15 residues. J lost 2 bases, V lost 0 bases, and 2 bases had no gene match. In DNA, the CDR3 is TGTGCCAGCAGCTTGGGTAGCGGGAACACAGATACGCAGTATTTT. Its translation is CASSLGSGNTDTQYF.

The rearrangement links TRBV11-2 to TRBJ2-3; 10 bases line up with TRBD2. The J segment lost 4 bases and the V segment lost 5 bases, leaving 9 bases of the junction unmatched. The CDR3 spans 16 residues. Germline CDR1 and CDR2: SGHAT and FQNNGV. This CDR3 reads CASSLGLAEPSDTQYF. CDR3 DNA: TGTGCCAGCAGCCTCGGACTAGCGGAGCCCTCAGATACGCAGTATTTT. The whole variable domain, filled in from reference TRBV11-2 and TRBJ2-3, reads EAGVAQSPRYKIIEKRQSVAFWCNPISGHATLYWYQQILGQGPKLLIQFQNNGVVDDSQLPKDRFSAERLKGVDSTLKIQPAKLEDSAVYLCASSLGLAEPSDTQYFGPGTRLTVL.